The 30 T cell receptor beta chains below all came from one sample that was sequenced in a study of metastatic and nonmetastatic thyroid tumors. TCRdb re-analyzed the PCR reads using MiXCR. This sample has tens of thousands of clones, with roughly an eighth found just once. Not a single patient had been given any form of treatment at any point before undergoing thyroid surgery. The sequencing sample was made of tumor tissue. Receptor source: a female donor with papillary thyroid cancer or a benign thyroid nodule (not recorded which). Some clones in this sample may be carry-over from other donors' samples.

Note on this clone: One base away lies a much larger clone, so this may be a sequencing read error. The chain couples TRBV7-9 to TRBJ2-3; D remains ambiguous. Trimming removed 2 bases at V and 5 bases at J, with 5 bases between. The CDR3 consists of 12 residues. Germline assignment: CDR1 SEHNR and CDR2 FQNEAQ (reference sequence). As DNA, the CDR3 is TGTGCCAGCAGCTTAATACAAGATACGCAGTATTTT. Residues: CASSLIQDTQYF.

This clone occurred many times. V usage is TRBV11-3 and J usage is TRBJ2-7, with 7 bases lining up with TRBD1. CDR3 size: 15 residues. The V and J ends lost 5 bases and 1 base, in that order; junction bases with no gene match: 8. Germline V gene sequence: CDR1 SGHNT, CDR2 YENEEA. The CDR3, as DNA: TGTGCCAGCAGCCGTCGACAGGGCAGTTCCTACGAGCAGTACTTC. Its translation: CASSRRQGSSYEQYF.

This clone was counted a few times. This sequence joins TRBV9 and TRBJ2-2; D is ambiguous. CDR1 is SGDLS and CDR2 is YYNGEE in the germline V gene. The length of the CDR3 is 13 residues. Trimming removed 8 bases from V and 7 bases from J, with 15 bases in between. The chain's CDR3 is CASSPSIVGELFF. The CDR3, as DNA: TGTGCCAGTAGCCCCTCAATAGTCGGGGAGCTGTTTTTT.

At least ten counts were recorded for this clone. The V gene is TRBV20-1, the J gene TRBJ2-3, with TRBD1 matching over 10 bases. Looked up from germline, CDR1 is DFQATT and CDR2 is SNEGSKA (reference sequence). The V and J ends lost 5 bases and 4 bases, in that order; junction bases with no gene match: 0. There are 12 residues in the CDR3. CDR3 region: CSAGQGADTQYF. The CDR3 DNA reads as TGCAGTGCTGGACAGGGGGCAGATACGCAGTATTTT.

This clone was detected many times. Other nucleotide sequences from this sample produce the same CDR3. The V and J genes are TRBV9 and TRBJ1-6; no clear D gene. The CDR3 spans 13 residues. Trimming took 0 bases from V and 8 from J, leaving 6 bases between them. Germline CDR1 SGDLS, CDR2 YYNGEE. The CDR3 is CASSVGEHSPLHF. CDR3 coding DNA: TGTGCCAGCAGCGTAGGAGAGCATTCACCCCTCCACTTT.

The sample holds a few counts of this clone. It may be a read error: a sequence one base away is much more abundant. This same CDR3 is encoded by further DNA sequences in the sample. The chain joins TRBV24-1 to TRBJ1-5; D remains unclear. The germline V gene has CDR1 KGHDR and CDR2 SFDVKD. V shed 4 bases and J shed 1 base, with 7 bases lying between them. The length of the CDR3 is 14 residues. CDR3 sequence reads: CATSEGQSNQPQHF. The CDR3 region has the DNA TGTGCCACCAGTGAGGGTCAGAGCAATCAGCCCCAGCATTTT.

This clone was observed many times. The same CDR3 arises from other DNA sequences in this sample as well. This CDR3 is CSAREPRRTSGINTQYF. CDR3 DNA sequence: TGCAGTGCTAGAGAGCCACGACGGACTAGCGGAATAAATACGCAGTATTTT. This chain uses TRBV20-1 with TRBJ2-3, with 10 bases identical to TRBD2. The length of the CDR3 is 17 residues. Per the germline V gene, CDR1 is DFQATT and CDR2 is SNEGSKA (reference sequence). V was pared by 0 bases and J by 7 bases, with 13 bases of the junction left unmatched.

In this sample, this clone turned up many times. The J gene is TRBJ2-6, the V gene TRBV2; 9 bases match TRBD1. Per the germline V gene, CDR1 is SNHLY and CDR2 is FYNNEI. Trimming removed 11 bases from V and 1 base from J; junction bases left unmatched: 3. This CDR3 comprises 14 residues. For the CDR3, the DNA is TGTGCCGGAGGACAGGGGTCTGGGGCCAACGTCCTGACTTTC. Translating gives CAGGQGSGANVLTF. Drawing the rest from reference TRBV2 and TRBJ2-6, the complete variable domain is EPEVTQTPSHQVTQMGQEVILRCVPISNHLYFYWYRQILGQKVEFLVSFYNNEISEKSEIFDDQFSVERPDGSNFTLKIRSTKLEDSAMYFCAGGQGSGANVLTFGAGSRLTVL.

Points on this clone: The junction and the germline gene differ at one end; a read error may be behind it. The rearrangement uses TRBV20-1 and TRBJ2-7; a weak D match, TRBD1 (6 bases). CDR3 length equals 16 residues. Germline assignment: CDR1 DFQATT and CDR2 SNEGSKA (reference sequence). The CDR3 here is CSARDPTLTGPYEHYF. CDR3 nucleotides: TGCAGTGCTAGAGATCCCACCTTGACAGGACCCTACGAGCATTACTTC.

This clone was found many times. The rearrangement uses TRBV11-3 and TRBJ2-1; 7 nucleotides agree with TRBD2. J lost 10 bases, V lost 4 bases, and 13 bases had no gene match. Germline CDR1 reads SGHNT; CDR2 reads YENEEA. CDR3 length: 15 residues. CDR3 in DNA: TGTGCCAGCAGCTCTGGGGCGCTAGCGGTCCGGGAGCAGTTCTTC. Protein sequence: CASSSGALAVREQFF.

The chain recombines TRBV6-1 with TRBJ2-5; D is undetermined. From germline, CDR1 is MNHNS and CDR2 SASEGT. Trimming pared 2 bases from V and 5 bases from J, leaving 12 bases between. The CDR3 extends over 14 amino acids. The CDR3 here is CASSERNRFETQYF. The DNA of the CDR3 is TGTGCCAGCAGTGAACGGAATAGATTCGAGACCCAGTACTTC.

This clone appeared many times. This rearrangement joins TRBV27 to TRBJ1-5; D call uncertain. The CDR3 is 13 residues long. CDR1 and CDR2 (germline): MNHEY, SMNVEV (reference sequence). V lost 4 bases, J lost 6 bases, and 10 bases lay in between. The CDR3, as DNA: TGTGCCAGCAGTTACGGGAGCGGTCAGCCCCAGCATTTT. This codes for CASSYGSGQPQHF.

With respect to this clone: A much larger clone lies a single base off, so this may be a read error. The V gene is TRBV5-4, the J gene TRBJ2-2, with D unresolved. CDR3 length equals 13 residues. The germline gives CDR1 SGHNT, CDR2 YYREEE (reference sequence). The CDR3 sequence is CASILATTGELFF. In nucleotides, the CDR3 is TGTGCCAGCATCTTGGCGACCACCGGGGAGCTGTTTTTT.

The table lists this clone with many counts. V and J are TRBV11-3 and TRBJ1-6; D is uncertain. Germline V CDR1 and CDR2: SGHNT, YENEEA. The CDR3 extends over 13 amino acids. The V and J ends lost 2 bases and 11 bases respectively, with 10 bases between them. CDR3: CASSLSGKPPLHF. CDR3 bases: TGTGCCAGCAGCTTATCCGGGAAGCCACCCCTCCACTTT. Variable domain in full (rest from reference TRBV11-3 and TRBJ1-6): EAGVVQSPRYKIIEKKQPVAFWCNPISGHNTLYWYLQNLGQGPELLIRYENEEAVDDSQLPKDRFSAERLKGVDSTLKIQPAELGDSAVYLCASSLSGKPPLHFGNGTRLTVT.

There are many counts of this clone. The sample has other DNA sequences that encode this CDR3 too. The rearrangement uses TRBV6-2 or TRBV6-3 and TRBJ2-5; D remains ambiguous. V shed 5 bases and J shed 1 base, with 5 bases lying between them. CDR1 and CDR2 from the germline V gene are MNHEY and SVGEGT. This CDR3 contains 12 residues. CDR3: CASSVIQETQYF. For the CDR3, the DNA is TGTGCCAGCAGTGTCATCCAAGAGACCCAGTACTTC.

The table lists this clone with many counts. CDR3 loop: CATSAGAVNYGYTF. Here the CDR3 DNA reads TGTGCCACCAGTGCGGGGGCGGTTAACTATGGCTACACCTTC. The rearrangement links TRBV24-1 to TRBJ1-2, with D maybe TRBD1 (6 bases). Germline assignment: CDR1 KGHDR and CDR2 SFDVKD. V gave up 5 bases and J gave up 1 base, with 10 bases separating them. CDR3 length equals 14 residues.

This clone showed up many times. V is TRBV6-1 and J is TRBJ2-7; 9 nucleotides agree with TRBD1. From germline, CDR1 is MNHNS and CDR2 SASEGT. The CDR3 runs 14 residues. V was pared by 4 bases and J by 3 bases, with 4 bases of the junction left unmatched. The CDR3 spells CASSVGQGRYEQYF. The CDR3 nucleotides are TGTGCCAGCAGTGTAGGACAGGGGCGCTACGAGCAGTACTTC.

This clone was found many times. This chain connects TRBV24-1 to TRBJ2-2, with a weak D call TRBD1 (6 bases). Germline V gene sequence: CDR1 KGHDR, CDR2 SFDVKD. Trimming removed 5 bases at V and 6 bases at J, with 21 bases between. The CDR3 extends over 17 amino acids. The CDR3 coding sequence is TGTGCCACCAGTGGTGGGGTTGGGGGCAGGGGAGCCGGGGAGCTGTTTTTT. Amino acid sequence: CATSGGVGGRGAGELFF.

In this sample, this clone turned up many times. The chain couples TRBV11-3 to TRBJ2-2, with TRBD2 matching over 11 bases. The V gene end was trimmed by 5 bases and the J gene end by 7 bases; junction bases not matched to a gene: 6. Germline CDR1 SGHNT, CDR2 YENEEA. There are 15 residues in the CDR3. The CDR3 DNA reads as TGTGCCAGCAGCCGGACTAGCGGGCCCCGCGGGGAGCTGTTTTTT. Amino acids: CASSRTSGPRGELFF.

This clone was seen ten or more times. The chain has TRBV10-3 and TRBJ2-1; 7 bases map to TRBD1. V shed 2 bases, J shed 0 bases, and the junction held 13 bases outside the gene matches. The CDR3 consists of 19 residues. Germline CDR1 and CDR2: ENHRY and SYGVKD. The CDR3 loop is CAISEPGGRERSSYNEQFF. Written as DNA, the CDR3 is TGTGCCATCAGTGAGCCAGGGGGACGCGAGCGGAGCTCCTACAATGAGCAGTTCTTC.

This clone came up a few times. This may be a read error: a much more frequent sequence differs by one nucleotide. The identical CDR3 is also encoded by other nucleotide sequences in the sample. The chain combines TRBV2 with TRBJ1-3, with a weak D call TRBD1 (6 bases). From germline, CDR1 is SNHLY and CDR2 FYNNEI. This CDR3 is built from 15 residues. The CDR3 bases are TGTGCCAGCAGCGGACAGTCCGCCTCTGGAAACACAATATATTTT. It codes for CASSGQSASGNTIYF.

The J gene is TRBJ2-7, the V gene TRBV20-1, with 13 bases fitting TRBD2. Trimming took 0 bases from V and 3 from J; bases not matched to a gene: 2. The CDR3 totals 15 residues. Germline lookup yields CDR1 DFQATT and CDR2 SNEGSKA (reference sequence). In nucleotides, the CDR3 is TGCAGTGCTAGAGAAGGGACTAGCGGGAACTACGAGCAGTACTTC. Translated, it gives CSAREGTSGNYEQYF.

This clone has just a few counts. A much larger clone lies one base from this, so it may be a read error. Here the CDR3 DNA reads TGTGCCAGCAGGGCATTTGCTAGCGCCACCGGGGAGCTGTTTTTT. It is translated as CASRAFASATGELFF. This chain joins TRBV27 and TRBJ2-2; TRBD2 might be the D (6 bases). Trimming took off 6 bases at V and 4 bases at J, with 15 bases between the two ends. Germline assignment: CDR1 MNHEY and CDR2 SMNVEV (reference sequence). The CDR3 is 15 residues long.

A few counts support this clone. This sequence joins TRBV6-4 and TRBJ2-7; the D is unclear. The CDR3 runs 13 residues. Germline V gene data show CDR1 as MRHNA and CDR2 as SNTAGT. V was shortened by 3 bases and J by 6 bases, with 12 bases between the two germline ends. CDR3 sequence (DNA): TGTGCCAGCAGTGAGATAGTTGGCGGCGAGCAGTACTTC. This encodes CASSEIVGGEQYF.

This clone was seen ten or more times. The V and J genes are TRBV20-1 and TRBJ1-2; the D gene is possibly TRBD1 (5 bases). The CDR3 is 12 residues long. In germline, CDR1 is DFQATT, CDR2 SNEGSKA (reference sequence). V dropped 4 bases and J dropped 1 base, with 7 bases sitting between them. The CDR3 region has the DNA TGCAGTGCTAAAGACAGTAACTATGGCTACACCTTC. This translates into CSAKDSNYGYTF.

As to this clone: The CDR3 carries no conserved terminal phenylalanine or tryptophan, so it likely arises from a read error. The CDR3 region is CASSWDRSYYEQYL. CDR3 DNA: TGTGCCAGCAGCTGGGACAGGAGCTACTACGAGCAGTACTTG. The chain couples TRBV6-1 to TRBJ2-7; 8 nucleotides match TRBD1. This CDR3 is built from 14 residues. Trimming at V came to 6 bases and at J to 3 bases, leaving 7 bases not matched to a gene. Germline V gene data show CDR1 as MNHNS and CDR2 as SASEGT.

This clone was recorded a few times. Given a much more abundant clone one base away, this may be a read error. The chain has TRBV15 and TRBJ2-1, with a possible D match to TRBD2 (6 bases). Germline V gives CDR1 LNHNV, CDR2 YYDKDF (reference sequence). Deletions cut 0 bases from V and 10 bases from J, with 22 bases between. The CDR3 runs to 17 residues. CDR3: CATSRDLAGPPSKEQFF. DNA for the CDR3: TGTGCCACCAGCAGAGATCTGGCGGGACCTCCCTCAAAGGAGCAGTTCTTC.

This clone showed up many times. V and J are TRBV12-3 or TRBV12-4 and TRBJ1-1; D perhaps matches TRBD1 (5 bases). The CDR3 consists of 16 residues. Trimming removed 3 bases from V and 0 bases from J, with 14 bases in between. Here the CDR3 reads CASSFGGGRMNTEAFF. In nucleotides, the CDR3 is TGTGCCAGCAGTTTCGGCGGGGGACGGATGAACACTGAAGCTTTCTTT.

In this sample, this clone turned up many times. The gene calls are TRBV12-3 or TRBV12-4 and TRBJ2-1; the D is unclear. The V end was cut by 2 bases, the J end by 6 bases, with 5 bases between. CDR3 length: 12 amino acids. This CDR3 is CASSLLGNEQFF. DNA for the CDR3: TGTGCCAGCAGTTTACTCGGCAATGAGCAGTTCTTC.

This clone was seen at least ten times. The chain has TRBV20-1 and TRBJ1-2; D gene uncertain. V lost 3 bases, J lost 3 bases, and 20 bases lay in between. The CDR3 is made up of 16 amino acids. Per germline, CDR1 DFQATT and CDR2 SNEGSKA (reference sequence). The CDR3 is CSASPTPRPTDYGYTF. The CDR3 DNA sequence: TGCAGTGCTAGTCCAACCCCGAGGCCTACCGACTATGGCTACACCTTC.